The next 26 T cell receptor beta chains were all read from a single sample in a study of blood T cells in healthy people across ages. A sample-barcoded 5' primer and a J-beta primer mix were used in a second PCR of roughly 7 to 12 cycles. TCRdb re-analysed the 5' RACE reads in MiXCR, keeping a single row per CDR3 protein. Of about 1.6 million distinct CDR3 sequences detected, about 31% appear once; the ten largest clones hold about 11%. The sample consisted of blood. These TCRs come from a woman in her twenties or thirties in good health.

This clonotype appeared a few times. The rearrangement joins TRBV29-1 to TRBJ2-5; TRBD1 agrees at 10 bases. J gave up 7 bases and V 3 bases, and 14 bases lay outside the gene matches. CDR3 length equals 16 residues. CDR1 SQVTM and CDR2 ANQGSEA come from the germline V gene. CDR3 protein: CSVEGDRGLSLVTQYF. The CDR3 DNA is TGCAGCGTTGAGGGCGACAGGGGGCTATCTTTGGTGACCCAGTACTTC.

The V gene is TRBV7-9, the J gene TRBJ2-5, with D unclear. Trimming removed 3 bases from V and 0 bases from J, with 5 bases in between. The CDR3 runs 13 residues. CDR1 is SEHNR and CDR2 is FQNEAQ in the germline V gene (reference sequence). CDR3: CASSLIDQETQYF. The DNA of the CDR3 is TGTGCCAGCAGCTTGATAGACCAAGAGACCCAGTACTTC.

The chain carries TRBV27 and TRBJ1-1; the match to TRBD1 covers 7 bases. Germline V lookup: CDR1 MNHEY, CDR2 SMNVEV (reference sequence). The CDR3 runs to 13 residues. Trimming took 5 bases from V and 4 from J; bases not matched to a gene: 4. CDR3 residues: CASSARGATEAFF. CDR3 nucleotides: TGTGCCAGCAGTGCCAGGGGGGCCACTGAAGCTTTCTTT.

The chain joins TRBV19 to TRBJ1-5, with 7 bases aligning to TRBD1. This CDR3 contains 16 residues. J lost 2 bases, V lost 7 bases, and 11 bases had no gene match. Germline-derived CDR1 and CDR2 are LNHDA and SQIVND (reference sequence). CDR3 amino acids: CASTSQGTRGNQPQHF. The DNA of the CDR3 is TGTGCCAGTACCTCACAGGGGACGAGGGGCAATCAGCCCCAGCATTTT.

The chain carries TRBV11-2 and TRBJ1-2; 7 bases map to TRBD1. V was pared by 10 bases and J by 2 bases, with 7 bases of the junction left unmatched. Germline-derived CDR1 and CDR2 are SGHAT and FQNNGV. The CDR3 totals 13 residues. In DNA, the CDR3 is TGTGCCATACAGGGGCCCAAAAACTATGGCTACACCTTC. It is translated as CAIQGPKNYGYTF.

This clonotype was detected only a few times. The J gene is TRBJ2-7, the V gene TRBV4-1; D is tentatively TRBD1 or TRBD2 (6 bases each). This CDR3 is 14 amino acids long. Trimming took 7 bases from V and 5 from J, leaving 18 bases between them. Germline values: CDR1 MGHRA, CDR2 YSYEKL. The chain's CDR3 is CASKGDPGANEQYF. The CDR3, as DNA: TGCGCCAGCAAGGGGGACCCGGGGGCTAACGAGCAGTACTTC.

In this sample, this clonotype turned up a few times. The chain uses TRBV9 and TRBJ2-1, with TRBD2 as a possible D gene (6 bases). V was clipped by 5 bases and J by 3 bases, with 12 bases between them. CDR1 and CDR2 (germline): SGDLS, YYNGEE. The CDR3 consists of 14 residues. The CDR3 DNA reads as TGTGCCAGCAGTAACGGGACTGTCTACAATGAGCAGTTCTTC. This codes for CASSNGTVYNEQFF.

In this sample, this clonotype turned up a few times. The rearrangement joins TRBV27 to TRBJ2-3; the match to TRBD2 covers 10 bases. The CDR3 loop spans 17 amino acids. Trimming took 5 bases from V and 3 from J; bases not matched to a gene: 11. Germline assignment: CDR1 MNHEY and CDR2 SMNVEV (reference sequence). CDR3 loop: CASSPNLAGERTDTQYF. In DNA form, the CDR3 reads TGTGCCAGCAGTCCAAATCTAGCGGGAGAGAGGACAGATACGCAGTATTTT.

V and J are TRBV24-1 and TRBJ2-1; TRBD2 might be the D (6 bases). The CDR3 consists of 14 residues. The germline gives CDR1 KGHDR, CDR2 SFDVKD. Trimming removed 6 bases from V and 0 bases from J, with 8 bases in between. DNA for the CDR3: TGTGCCACCAGTCGGGACTTCTCCTACAATGAGCAGTTCTTC. Translated, it gives CATSRDFSYNEQFF.

In its sample, this clonotype was seen a few times. J is TRBJ2-3 and V is TRBV6-1; tentatively, D is TRBD2 (6 bases). V lost 0 bases, J lost 2 bases, and 12 bases lay in between. The CDR3 contains 16 residues. Germline CDR1 MNHNS, CDR2 SASEGT. The CDR3 bases are TGTGCCAGCAGTGAAGCCGGGACTTCTATCACAGATACGCAGTATTTT. It is translated as CASSEAGTSITDTQYF.

The chain employs TRBV3-1 and TRBJ2-7, with D possibly TRBD1 on 6 matching bases. Near its end, the DNA agrees better with TRBJ2-5, so the J call may be wrong. This CDR3 has 10 residues. Germline V gene lookup returns CDR1 LGHDT and CDR2 YNNKEL (reference sequence). The CDR3 DNA reads as TGTGCCAGTAAACAGGGGACCCAGTACTTC. This gives the protein CASKQGTQYF.

This clonotype has ten or more counts. This chain uses TRBV7-8 with TRBJ2-3; D remains unclear. The CDR3 spans 10 residues. Trimming cost V 3 bases and J 8 bases, with 3 bases left between them. From germline, CDR1 is SGHVS and CDR2 FQNEAQ. This chain's CDR3 is CASSFGTQYF. Written as DNA, the CDR3 is TGTGCCAGCAGCTTTGGTACGCAGTATTTT.

This clonotype was seen a single time. The junction does not match germline at one end; this may be a read error. As DNA, the CDR3 is TGCGCCAGTAGCTGGCAGTTCTTC. Amino acids: CASSWQFF. The V and J genes are TRBV5-1 and TRBJ2-1, with unresolved D. CDR3 length equals 8 residues. Germline V gene data show CDR1 as SGHRS and CDR2 as YFSETQ.

The V call is TRBV20-1, the J call TRBJ2-1, with 10 bases lining up with TRBD2. V dropped 0 bases and J dropped 9; count of bases not matched to a gene: 5. The CDR3 spans 14 residues. From germline, CDR1 is DFQATT and CDR2 SNEGSKA (reference sequence). CDR3 region: CSARDPSGRGEQFF. Here the CDR3 DNA reads TGCAGTGCTAGAGATCCTAGCGGGAGAGGTGAGCAGTTCTTC.

About this clonotype: A clone one base away is much larger, so this may be a read error. J is TRBJ2-1 and V is TRBV5-1; D assignment may be TRBD1 or TRBD2 (5 bases each). The length of the CDR3 is 17 residues. Germline V gives CDR1 SGHRS, CDR2 YFSETQ. The CDR3 sequence is CASGFGRDLLEGNEQFF. The CDR3, as DNA: TGCGCCAGCGGCTTCGGCAGGGATCTACTCGAGGGGAATGAGCAGTTCTTC.

A few counts support this clonotype. The chain links TRBV10-2 to TRBJ2-1; the D gene is possibly TRBD2 (5 bases). Germline CDR1 is WSHSY and CDR2 is SAAADI. CDR3 size: 13 residues. With 8 bases removed from V and 3 bases from J, the gap between germline ends came to 11 bases. CDR3 residues: CASAEEVYNEQFF. CDR3 bases: TGCGCCAGCGCTGAGGAGGTCTACAATGAGCAGTTCTTC.

This sequence joins TRBV27 and TRBJ2-7; tentative D call: TRBD2 (6 bases). The CDR3 is made up of 15 amino acids. Germline CDR1 is MNHEY and CDR2 is SMNVEV (reference sequence). V lost 4 bases and J 3 bases, leaving 16 bases between the germline ends. Here the CDR3 reads CASSSSSGLYYEQYF. In DNA form, the CDR3 reads TGTGCCAGCAGTTCCTCCTCGGGACTTTACTACGAGCAGTACTTC.

There are many counts of this clonotype. The chain is built from TRBV2 and TRBJ1-4; D might be TRBD1 (6 bases). The germline V and J ends were trimmed by 5 bases and 5 bases, with 12 bases remaining between them. The CDR3 is 14 residues long. CDR1 and CDR2 from the germline V gene are SNHLY and FYNNEI. For the CDR3, the DNA is TGTGCCAGCAGTCTTGGACAGCTGAATGAAAAACTGTTTTTT. It encodes CASSLGQLNEKLFF.

This clonotype was detected only a few times. The rearrangement links TRBV4-2 to TRBJ1-5; D not certain. Germline CDR1 and CDR2: LGHNA and YNFKEQ. The CDR3 has 15 amino acids. Trimming shortened V by 1 base and J by 4 bases, and 11 bases separated the two germline ends. CDR3 sequence: CASSQVRERNQPQHF. The CDR3 nucleotides read TGTGCCAGCAGCCAAGTTAGAGAAAGGAATCAGCCCCAGCATTTT.

The chain employs TRBV9 and TRBJ2-6; D unclear. From germline, CDR1 is SGDLS and CDR2 YYNGEE. Between the trimmed V and J ends, which lost 2 bases and 1 base, there was a span of 16 bases. The CDR3 spans 18 residues. The CDR3 region is CASSVLPLLRSGANVLTF. DNA for the CDR3: TGTGCCAGCAGCGTGCTCCCCCTCTTACGGTCTGGGGCCAACGTCCTGACTTTC. Full variable domain (missing parts from reference TRBV9 and TRBJ2-6): DSGVTQTPKHLITATGQRVTLRCSPRSGDLSVYWYQQSLDQGLQFLIQYYNGEERAKGNILERFSAQQFPDLHSELNLSSLELGDSALYFCASSVLPLLRSGANVLTFGAGSRLTVL.

Many counts were recorded for this clonotype. The chain employs TRBV3-1 and TRBJ1-2; D remains unclear. Per the germline V gene, CDR1 is LGHDT and CDR2 is YNNKEL (reference sequence). V lost 5 bases, J lost 10 bases, and 11 bases lay in between. This CDR3 is built from 11 residues. The DNA of the CDR3 is TGTGCCAGCAGCAAACCAGGCGTCTACACCTTC. It encodes CASSKPGVYTF.

The V gene is TRBV9, the J gene TRBJ2-2; possibly TRBD1 or TRBD2 for D (5 bases each). V lost 3 bases and J lost 3, with 6 bases in between. This CDR3 is 13 amino acids long. Germline V gene data show CDR1 as SGDLS and CDR2 as YYNGEE. This CDR3 is CASSAGHTGELFF. CDR3 bases: TGTGCCAGCAGCGCGGGACACACCGGGGAGCTGTTTTTT.

This chain joins TRBV6-2 or TRBV6-3 and TRBJ1-2; no reliable D call. The germline V gene encodes CDR1 MNHEY and CDR2 SVGEGT. The CDR3 has 12 amino acids. Trimming shortened V by 8 bases and J by 4 bases, and 11 bases separated the two germline ends. The CDR3 DNA is TGTGCCAGCGATACGGGCGGCTATGGCTACACCTTC. It translates to CASDTGGYGYTF.

The chain carries TRBV30 and TRBJ2-7, with a weak D call TRBD1 (5 bases). V lost 3 bases, J lost 3 bases, and 6 bases lay in between. Germline V gives CDR1 GTSNPN, CDR2 SVGIG (reference sequence). There are 11 residues in the CDR3. The CDR3 spells CAWSTGYEQYF. Here the CDR3 DNA reads TGTGCCTGGAGCACAGGCTACGAGCAGTACTTC.

The chain links TRBV20-1 to TRBJ2-3, with a possible D match to TRBD2 (5 bases). Germline CDR1 and CDR2: DFQATT and SNEGSKA (reference sequence). The CDR3 contains 13 residues. V lost 3 bases, J lost 3 bases, and 10 bases lay in between. CDR3 nucleotides: TGCAGTGCTAGGGAGGCGGTAACAGATACGCAGTATTTT. Its translation is CSAREAVTDTQYF.

This sequence joins TRBV20-1 and TRBJ2-1; unclear D gene. This CDR3 comprises 12 residues. CDR1 and CDR2 from the germline V gene are DFQATT and SNEGSKA (reference sequence). V lost 3 bases and J lost 7, with 10 bases in between. The DNA of the CDR3 is TGCAGTGCTAGGGAGCTACGGAATGAGCAGTTCTTC. Translated, it gives CSARELRNEQFF.